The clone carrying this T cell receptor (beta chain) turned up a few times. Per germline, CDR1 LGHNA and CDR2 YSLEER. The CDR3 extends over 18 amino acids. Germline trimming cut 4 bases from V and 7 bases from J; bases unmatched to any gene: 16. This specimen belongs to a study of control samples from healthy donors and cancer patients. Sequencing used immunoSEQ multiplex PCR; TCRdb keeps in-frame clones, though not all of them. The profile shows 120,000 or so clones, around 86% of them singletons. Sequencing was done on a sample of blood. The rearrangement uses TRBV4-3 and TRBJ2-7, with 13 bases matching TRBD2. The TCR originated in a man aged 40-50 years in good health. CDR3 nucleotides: TGCGCCAGCAGCCGCTCTGTCGGGACTAGCGGGGCCCCTAGGGAGCAGTACTTC. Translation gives CASSRSVGTSGAPREQYF.